Presented here are 24 T cell receptor beta chains from one specimen sequenced in a study of T cell responses to AZD1222 COVID-19 vaccine. Clones were sequenced by immunoSEQ multiplex PCR, and TCRdb holds only the in-frame ones, with some missing. The sample lists under 150,000 clones; about 93% were seen once. The source was peripheral blood, collected on day 0 of AZD1222 vaccination. These receptors were obtained from an adult in good health.

The chain links TRBV19 to TRBJ2-7; 15 nucleotides align to TRBD2. The CDR3 loop spans 16 amino acids. Per the germline V gene, CDR1 is LNHDA and CDR2 is SQIVND (reference sequence). Trimming at V came to 6 bases and at J to 6 bases, leaving 9 bases not matched to a gene. The chain's CDR3 is CASRPPGLAGGSEQYF. CDR3 nucleotide sequence: TGTGCCAGTAGGCCCCCGGGACTAGCGGGAGGATCCGAGCAGTACTTC.

The chain carries TRBV3-1 (or the pseudogene TRBV3-2) and TRBJ2-7; 7 bases line up with TRBD2. Looked up from germline, CDR1 is LGHDT and CDR2 is YNNKEL (reference sequence). The V and J ends lost 1 base and 7 bases, in that order; junction bases with no gene match: 10. The CDR3 runs to 15 residues. DNA of the CDR3: TGTGCCAGCAGCCAAGGCCGGGAGGCCGCAGGTGAGCAGTACTTC. This gives the protein CASSQGREAAGEQYF.

The genes are TRBV7-8 and TRBJ1-1, with unresolved D. This CDR3 is built from 16 residues. Germline values: CDR1 SGHVS, CDR2 FQNEAQ. V was cut by 5 bases and J by 0 bases, with 16 bases left in between. Written as DNA, the CDR3 is TGTGCCAGCAGCCTACGTAGGCCTCCTATGAACACTGAAGCTTTCTTT. It specifies CASSLRRPPMNTEAFF.

The chain links TRBV5-1 to TRBJ1-1, with a weak D call TRBD1 (5 bases). The CDR3 covers 15 residues. Trimming took off 4 bases at V and 1 base at J, with 14 bases between the two ends. Germline CDR1 SGHRS, CDR2 YFSETQ. The CDR3: CASSEGRVKNTEAFF. The CDR3 DNA reads as TGCGCCAGCAGCGAGGGGAGGGTTAAGAACACTGAAGCTTTCTTT.

The gene calls are TRBV4-1 and TRBJ2-7; D not resolved. CDR1 is MGHRA, CDR2 YSYEKL, per germline. The CDR3 loop spans 14 amino acids. Trimming pared 0 bases from V and 3 bases from J, leaving 9 bases between. This chain's CDR3 is CASSQDAKGYEQYF. The DNA for the CDR3 is TGCGCCAGCAGCCAAGATGCGAAGGGCTACGAGCAGTACTTC.

This sequence joins TRBV11-2 and TRBJ2-1; 12 bases fit TRBD2. The CDR3 extends over 16 amino acids. Germline V CDR1 and CDR2: SGHAT, FQNNGV. The V gene end was trimmed by 4 bases and the J gene end by 3 bases; junction bases not matched to a gene: 4. DNA of the CDR3: TGTGCCAGCAGCTCCGGACTAGCGGGATTCTACAATGAGCAGTTCTTC. This translates into CASSSGLAGFYNEQFF.

This clone showed up just once. The chain is built from TRBV20-1 and TRBJ2-7; D is unclear. CDR3 size: 18 residues. V lost 4 bases and J lost 5, with 30 bases in between. Germline V gene data show CDR1 as DFQATT and CDR2 as SNEGSKA (reference sequence). The DNA for the CDR3 is TGCAGTGCTACTGACATCTACCTACTTGATGAATTACCCCACGAGCAGTACTTC. It translates to CSATDIYLLDELPHEQYF.

As regards this clone: At one of its ends the junction is not consistent with the germline gene, which may arise from a read error. V is TRBV27 and J is TRBJ1-1; D ambiguous. This CDR3 contains 14 residues. Germline V gene data show CDR1 as MNHEY and CDR2 as SMNVEV (reference sequence). The CDR3 DNA reads TGTGCCAGCAGTCTATCCCAGATGAACACTGAAGCTTTCTTT. Its protein is CASSLSQMNTEAFF.

The sample holds a few counts of this clone. The rearrangement joins TRBV19 to TRBJ2-7, with D perhaps TRBD2 (6 bases). Trimming shortened V by 4 bases and J by 5 bases, and 15 bases separated the two germline ends. The CDR3 loop spans 14 amino acids. Per the germline V gene, CDR1 is LNHDA and CDR2 is SQIVND (reference sequence). CDR3 sequence reads: CASSTYPSGDEQYF. The CDR3 DNA is TGTGCCAGTAGTACATACCCCTCGGGGGACGAGCAGTACTTC.

The rearrangement joins TRBV18 to TRBJ1-2; 9 nucleotides match TRBD1. There are 17 residues in the CDR3. The ends lost 2 bases at V and 7 bases at J; junction bases unmatched: 14. Germline-derived CDR1 and CDR2 are KGHSH and LQKENI. The CDR3 protein is CASSPGTGRGPSGGYTF. The DNA for the CDR3 is TGTGCCAGCTCACCAGGGACAGGGCGCGGGCCAAGTGGTGGCTACACCTTC.

The gene calls are TRBV30 and TRBJ1-6; D remains unclear. This CDR3 spans 13 amino acids. V lost 3 bases, J lost 5 bases, and 8 bases lay in between. The germline V gene encodes CDR1 GTSNPN and CDR2 SVGIG (reference sequence). CDR3 sequence: CAWRLGDNSPLHF. DNA for the CDR3: TGTGCCTGGAGGTTGGGAGATAATTCACCCCTCCACTTT. Filled out from reference TRBV30 and TRBJ1-6, the complete variable domain reads SQTIHQWPATLVQPVGSPLSLECTVEGTSNPNLYWYRQAAGRGLQLLFYSVGIGQISSEVPQNLSASRPQDRQFILSSKKLLLSDSGFYLCAWRLGDNSPLHFGNGTRLTVT.

The chain links TRBV5-4 to TRBJ2-3; possible D gene TRBD1, 5 bases. From germline, CDR1 is SGHNT and CDR2 YYREEE (reference sequence). V was cut by 0 bases and J by 6 bases, with 8 bases left in between. CDR3 length: 13 residues. CDR3 protein: CASSLDRKDTQYF. CDR3 DNA: TGTGCCAGCAGCTTGGACAGGAAGGATACGCAGTATTTT.

The chain links TRBV6-2 or TRBV6-3 to TRBJ2-5; 11 positions agree with TRBD2. Germline CDR1 is MNHEY and CDR2 is SVGEGT. The CDR3 length is 16 residues. V was pared by 2 bases and J by 5 bases, with 7 bases of the junction left unmatched. The CDR3 nucleotides are TGTGCCAGCAGTTACACCCGACTAGCGGGGAGGGAGACCCAGTACTTC. The encoded protein is CASSYTRLAGRETQYF.

The chain uses TRBV30 and TRBJ1-1, with D tentatively TRBD1 (5 bases). The CDR3 is made up of 13 amino acids. Germline CDR1 is GTSNPN and CDR2 is SVGIG (reference sequence). Trimming stripped 2 bases from V and 3 bases from J, with 10 bases between. The CDR3 protein is CAWSIDSDTEAFF. CDR3 DNA: TGTGCCTGGAGTATCGACAGTGACACTGAAGCTTTCTTT.

The V and J genes are TRBV6-6 and TRBJ2-6, with a tentative D call TRBD1 (6 bases). Deletions cut 7 bases from V and 2 bases from J, with 9 bases between. Germline loops: CDR1 MNHNY, CDR2 SVGAGI (reference sequence). The CDR3 is 14 amino acids. CDR3 bases: TGTGCCAGCATCACAGGGACTGGGGCCAACGTCCTGACTTTC. Protein product: CASITGTGANVLTF.

The V and J genes are TRBV6-2 or TRBV6-3 and TRBJ2-2; D gene uncertain. Germline CDR1 and CDR2: MNHEY and SVGEGT. This CDR3 is 11 amino acids long. V lost 6 bases, J lost 4 bases, and 3 bases lay in between. This CDR3 is CASSFTGELFF. DNA for the CDR3: TGTGCCAGCAGCTTCACCGGGGAGCTGTTTTTT.

The chain employs TRBV7-2 and TRBJ1-2; tentative D call: TRBD1 (5 bases). The germline gives CDR1 SGHTA, CDR2 FQGNSA. V lost 10 bases, J lost 6 bases, and 18 bases lay in between. The CDR3 length is 13 residues. Written as DNA, the CDR3 is TGTGCCACTGCCAGGCAGGGCGGGGATGGCTACACCTTC. The encoded protein is CATARQGGDGYTF.

This chain connects TRBV18 to TRBJ2-1, with D perhaps matching TRBD2 (7 bases). Germline CDR1 is KGHSH and CDR2 is LQKENI. This CDR3 has 14 amino acids. Trimming took off 1 base at V and 9 bases at J, with 13 bases between the two ends. For the CDR3, the DNA is TGTGCCAGCTCACCACTGGACGGGGGGCTTGAGCAGTTCTTC. Amino acids: CASSPLDGGLEQFF.

The rearrangement uses TRBV6-5 and TRBJ1-5; D possibly corresponds to TRBD1 (5 bases). The germline V gene encodes CDR1 MNHEY and CDR2 SVGAGI. The CDR3 consists of 14 residues. Trimming left V 10 bases short and J 2 bases short, with 15 bases between. As DNA, the CDR3 is TGTGCCACCGAAGGGTGGGGGGGCAATCAGCCCCAGCATTTT. Translation: CATEGWGGNQPQHF.

The chain links TRBV5-4 to TRBJ2-3; 11 bases align to TRBD2. Per germline, CDR1 SGHNT and CDR2 YYREEE (reference sequence). V shed 4 bases and J 6 bases; nucleotides not matched to a gene: 13. The CDR3 sequence is 17 residues long. The DNA for the CDR3 is TGTGCCAGCAGCCACACTAAGCTAGCGGGGGGTTGGGATACGCAGTATTTT. It specifies CASSHTKLAGGWDTQYF. The full variable domain, its missing parts supplied by reference TRBV5-4 and TRBJ2-3, is ETGVTQSPTHLIKTRGQQVTLRCSSQSGHNTVSWYQQALGQGPQFIFQYYREEENGRGNFPPRFSGLQFPNYSSELNVNALELDDSALYLCASSHTKLAGGWDTQYFGPGTRLTVL.

The rearrangement uses TRBV19 and TRBJ1-2, with 8 bases fitting TRBD1. This CDR3 spans 14 amino acids. The V and J ends lost 5 bases and 8 bases, in that order; junction bases with no gene match: 10. Germline V lookup: CDR1 LNHDA, CDR2 SQIVND (reference sequence). DNA for the CDR3: TGTGCCAGTAGTGCGGACAGGGAGCTAGGCGGCTACACCTTC. It translates to CASSADRELGGYTF.

The J gene is TRBJ2-3, the V gene TRBV29-1; 9 nucleotides match TRBD2. V shed 3 bases, J shed 4 bases, and the junction held 8 bases outside the gene matches. CDR3 length: 15 residues. Germline-derived CDR1 and CDR2 are SQVTM and ANQGSEA. Here the CDR3 reads CSVDGRGRAPDTQYF. CDR3 nucleotides: TGCAGCGTTGACGGCCGCGGGAGGGCCCCAGATACGCAGTATTTT.

The count of this clone is one. The gene calls are TRBV27 and TRBJ2-3; D is undetermined. V lost 5 bases to trimming and J lost 0 bases, with 15 bases between them. Germline V CDR1 and CDR2: MNHEY, SMNVEV (reference sequence). This CDR3 is built from 16 residues. CDR3: CASSRVFPPSTDTQYF. CDR3 DNA sequence: TGTGCCAGCAGTAGGGTTTTCCCCCCTAGCACAGATACGCAGTATTTT.

J is TRBJ2-5 and V is TRBV18; no clear D gene. Trimming pared 1 base from V and 4 bases from J, leaving 4 bases between. Germline assignment: CDR1 KGHSH and CDR2 LQKENI. The CDR3 is 12 residues long. In DNA form, the CDR3 reads TGTGCCAGCTCACCACGGCGAGAGACCCAGTACTTC. Its protein is CASSPRRETQYF.